This T cell receptor (beta chain) is from a study of T-cell memory formation after mild COVID-19. General study findings and limits: Among clones contracting day 15 to 85, CD4/CD8 was balanced, whereas later expanders leaned CD4+. Pre-infection memory harbored some responding clones, suggesting cross-reactive memory joined.

V lost 0 bases to trimming and J lost 0 bases, with 9 bases between them. The CDR3 is 15 amino acids. Per germline, CDR1 DFQATT and CDR2 SNEGSKA (reference sequence). Regarding this clonotype: Its target is unknown.

Amplification by 5'RACE using constant-segment primers produced TCR alpha and TCR beta cDNA libraries that carried sample barcodes and UMIs. TCRdb processed the 5' RACE reads anew with MiXCR; each CDR3 protein has one entry. The table includes 170,000 or so distinct CDR3 sequences, around a fifth detected once. The chain carries TRBV20-1 and TRBJ2-1, with D perhaps matching TRBD1 (5 bases). The sequenced sample was PBMCs or a T cell subset sorted from them (not recorded which). The receptor's source is an adult woman who had mild COVID-19 (a few samples of this study predate the infection). Cell type and time point are not known. This chain's CDR3 is CSARDGHSSYNEQFF. The CDR3 DNA follows: TGCAGTGCTAGAGACGGACACAGCTCCTACAATGAGCAGTTCTTC.